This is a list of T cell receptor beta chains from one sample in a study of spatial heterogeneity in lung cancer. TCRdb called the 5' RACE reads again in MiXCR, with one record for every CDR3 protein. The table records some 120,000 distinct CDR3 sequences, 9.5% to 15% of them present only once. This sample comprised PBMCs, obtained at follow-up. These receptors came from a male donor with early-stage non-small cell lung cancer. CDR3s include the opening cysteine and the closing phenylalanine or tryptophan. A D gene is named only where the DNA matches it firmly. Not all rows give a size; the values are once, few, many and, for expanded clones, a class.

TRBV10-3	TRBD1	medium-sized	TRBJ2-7	CAVAWTGGYEQYF	TGTGCCGTGGCTTGGACAGGGGGCTACGAGCAGTACTTC
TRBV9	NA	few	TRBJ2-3	CASGTDTQYF	TGTGCCAGCGGAACAGATACGCAGTATTTT
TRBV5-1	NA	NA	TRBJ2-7	CASSWTGDSYEQYF	TGCGCCAGCAGCTGGACGGGGGACTCCTACGAGCAGTACTTC
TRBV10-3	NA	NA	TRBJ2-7	CAISEQSSYEQYF	TGTGCCATCAGTGAACAGTCGTCCTACGAGCAGTACTTC
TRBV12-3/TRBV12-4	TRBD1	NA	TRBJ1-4	CASSSGGDEKLFF	TGTGCCAGCAGCTCAGGGGGAGATGAAAAACTGTTTTTT
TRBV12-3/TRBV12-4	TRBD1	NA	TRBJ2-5	CASSLGRTGYQETQYF	TGTGCCAGCAGTTTAGGAAGGACAGGGTACCAAGAGACCCAGTACTTC
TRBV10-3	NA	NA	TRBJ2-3	CAISESYGQSDTQYF	TGTGCCATCAGTGAGTCTTACGGACAGTCGGATACGCAGTATTTT
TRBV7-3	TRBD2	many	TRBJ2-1	CASSPPSGGAREQFF	TGTGCCAGCAGCCCCCCTAGCGGGGGGGCCAGAGAGCAGTTCTTC
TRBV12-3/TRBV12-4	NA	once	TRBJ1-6	CASSRRTNSPLHF	TGTGCCAGCAGCCGCCGGACTAATTCACCCCTCCACTTT
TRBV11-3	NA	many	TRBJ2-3	CASSLEASTDTQYF	TGTGCCAGCAGCTTAGAGGCGAGCACAGATACGCAGTATTTT
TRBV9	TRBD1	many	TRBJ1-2	CASSGRTGEYGYTF	TGTGCCAGCAGCGGGCGGACAGGGGAGTATGGCTACACCTTC
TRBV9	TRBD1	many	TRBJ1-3	CASSVAPPGQLSGNTIYF	TGTGCCAGCAGCGTCGCGCCTCCGGGACAGTTGTCTGGAAACACCATATATTTT
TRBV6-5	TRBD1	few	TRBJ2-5	CASSYSPGKGARETQYF	TGTGCCAGCAGTTACTCCCCCGGCAAGGGGGCGCGAGAGACCCAGTACTTC
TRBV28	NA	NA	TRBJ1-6	CATATRGAGSPLHF	TGTGCCACAGCAACCAGGGGCGCGGGTTCACCCCTCCACTTT
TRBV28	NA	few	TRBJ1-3	CASSLRSGNTIYF	TGTGCCAGCAGCCTGCGGTCTGGAAACACCATATATTTT
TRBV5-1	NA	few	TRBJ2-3	CASSLGDGSTDTQYF	TGCGCCAGCAGCTTGGGTGACGGAAGCACAGATACGCAGTATTTT
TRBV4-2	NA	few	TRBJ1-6	CASSHDRNNSPLHF	TGTGCCAGCAGCCATGACAGGAATAATTCACCCCTCCACTTT
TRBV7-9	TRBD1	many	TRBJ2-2	CASSVQGKSGELFF	TGTGCCAGCAGCGTACAGGGGAAAAGCGGGGAGCTGTTTTTT
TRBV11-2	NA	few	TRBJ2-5	CASSLEYRAEETQYF	TGTGCCAGCAGCTTAGAGTACAGAGCTGAAGAGACCCAGTACTTC
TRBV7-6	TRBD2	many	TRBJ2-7	CASSSLASGVYEQYF	TGTGCCAGCAGCTCTTTGGCTAGCGGGGTCTACGAGCAGTACTTC
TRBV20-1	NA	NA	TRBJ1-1	CSAKSGDTEAFF	TGCAGTGCTAAATCAGGGGACACTGAAGCTTTCTTT
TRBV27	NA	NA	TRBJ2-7	CASSWSRTNEQYF	TGTGCCAGCAGTTGGAGCCGGACAAACGAGCAGTACTTC
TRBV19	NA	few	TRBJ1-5	CASSKDRPGQPQHF	TGTGCCAGTAGTAAGGACCGACCTGGTCAGCCCCAGCATTTT
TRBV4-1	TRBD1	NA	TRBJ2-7	CASSQEGRGREQYF	TGCGCCAGCAGCCAAGAGGGCAGGGGGAGAGAGCAGTACTTC
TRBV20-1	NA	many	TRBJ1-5	CSERGKDQPQHF	TGCAGCGAAAGGGGGAAGGATCAGCCCCAGCATTTT
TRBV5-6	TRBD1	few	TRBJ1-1	CASRQGGRDTEAFF	TGTGCCAGCAGACAAGGGGGCAGGGACACTGAAGCTTTCTTT
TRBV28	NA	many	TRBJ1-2	CASSLAGKYGYTF	TGTGCCAGCAGTTTGGCAGGGAAGTATGGCTACACCTTC
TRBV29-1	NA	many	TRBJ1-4	CSVVQGGANEKLFF	TGCAGCGTCGTACAGGGTGGGGCTAATGAAAAACTGTTTTTT
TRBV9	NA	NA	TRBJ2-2	CASSVGLIAGELFF	TGTGCCAGCAGCGTCGGACTAATCGCCGGGGAGCTGTTTTTT
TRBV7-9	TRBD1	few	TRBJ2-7	CASSPGTGDFEQYF	TGTGCCAGCAGCCCGGGGACAGGCGACTTCGAGCAGTACTTC
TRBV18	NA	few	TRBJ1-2	CASSPPTVYGYTF	TGTGCCAGCTCACCACCGACAGTCTATGGCTACACCTTC
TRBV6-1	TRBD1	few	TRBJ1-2	CASSEWTGQGYGYTF	TGTGCCAGCAGTGAATGGACAGGGCAGGGCTATGGCTACACCTTC
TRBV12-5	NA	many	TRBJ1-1	CASGLEQNTEAFF	TGTGCTAGTGGTTTGGAACAGAACACTGAAGCTTTCTTT
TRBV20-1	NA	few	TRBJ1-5	CSAPPGGIQPQHF	TGCAGTGCTCCGCCGGGGGGAATACAGCCCCAGCATTTT
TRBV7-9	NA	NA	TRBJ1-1	CATLLGTEAFF	TGTGCCACCCTTTTGGGCACTGAAGCTTTCTTT
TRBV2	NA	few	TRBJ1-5	CASSEMDYNQPQHF	TGTGCCAGCAGTGAAATGGACTACAATCAGCCCCAGCATTTT
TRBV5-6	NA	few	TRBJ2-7	CASSLDGRPYEQYF	TGTGCCAGCAGCTTGGACGGCCGACCCTACGAGCAGTACTTC
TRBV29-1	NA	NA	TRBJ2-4	CSVERRVSAKNIQYF	TGCAGCGTTGAGCGCAGGGTTTCGGCCAAAAACATTCAGTACTTC
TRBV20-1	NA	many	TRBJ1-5	CSARDGQRERYSNQPQHF	TGCAGTGCTAGAGATGGACAGCGAGAACGATATAGCAATCAGCCCCAGCATTTT
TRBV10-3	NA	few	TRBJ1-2	CAITSQGVGYTF	TGTGCCATCACCTCTCAAGGGGTTGGCTACACCTTC
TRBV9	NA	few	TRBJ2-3	CASSLSPGANTDTQYF	TGTGCCAGCAGCCTCTCTCCGGGGGCGAACACAGATACGCAGTATTTT
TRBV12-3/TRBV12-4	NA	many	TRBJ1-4	CASSIRPPNEKLFF	TGTGCCAGCAGCATCAGGCCCCCTAATGAAAAACTGTTTTTT
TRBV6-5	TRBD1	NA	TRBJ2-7	CASRYRGNSYEQYF	TGTGCCAGCAGGTACAGGGGAAACTCCTACGAGCAGTACTTC
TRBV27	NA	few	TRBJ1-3	CASSLNRVHSGNTIYF	TGTGCCAGCAGCCTGAACAGGGTACACTCTGGAAACACCATATATTTT
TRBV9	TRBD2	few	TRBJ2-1	CASSPGTTPYNEQFF	TGTGCCAGCAGCCCAGGGACTACTCCCTACAATGAGCAGTTCTTC
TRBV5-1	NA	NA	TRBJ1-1	CASSLEGLGLNTEAFF	TGCGCCAGCAGCTTGGAGGGCCTGGGGCTGAACACTGAAGCTTTCTTT
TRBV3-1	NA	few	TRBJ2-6	CASSPSGSGANVLTF	TGTGCCAGCAGCCCGTCTGGATCTGGGGCCAACGTCCTGACTTTC
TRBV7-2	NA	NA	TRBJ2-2	CASSSGYNTGELFF	TGTGCCAGCAGCTCCGGGTACAACACCGGGGAGCTGTTTTTT
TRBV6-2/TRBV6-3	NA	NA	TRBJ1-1	CASRDHRDEAFF	TGTGCCAGCAGGGATCACAGGGACGAAGCTTTCTTT
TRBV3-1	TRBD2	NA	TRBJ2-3	CASSHLAGSSTDTQYF	TGTGCCAGCAGCCACCTAGCGGGGTCTAGCACAGATACGCAGTATTTT